Sequencing of this T cell receptor (beta chain) was carried out in a study of cytomegalovirus exposure and HLA in healthy donors. The PCR ran on 60 Vbeta and 13 Jbeta primers. The protocol was immunoSEQ multiplex PCR, while the TCRdb copy is restricted to in-frame clones and leaves out a portion. The sample has roughly 170,000 clones; 84% are singletons. The CDR3 loop spans 15 amino acids. From germline, CDR1 is SNHLY and CDR2 FYNNEI. V dropped 8 bases and J dropped 2; count of bases not matched to a gene: 6. This receptor was identified in a man aged 25 to 45 in good health and CMV-seronegative. The chain recombines TRBV2 with TRBJ1-5, with TRBD1 matching over 10 bases. Sequenced input: PBMCs. CDR3 loop: CASSTDRGGNQPQHF. The CDR3 DNA sequence: TGTGCCAGCTCGACGGACAGGGGGGGCAATCAGCCCCAGCATTTT.